This T cell receptor (beta chain) was documented in a study of PD-1 blockade in classical Hodgkin lymphoma. Turning to the study itself: Intravenous infusions of nivolumab 3 mg/kg reached patients every 2 weeks.

Each patient relapsed following autologous stem cell transplantation, and prior brentuximab vedotin exposure differed. Study-wide results and caveats: A significant rise in TCR diversity was seen by C4D1 for CD4+ cells but not for CD8+ cells. Prior to therapy, complete responders displayed diversity much like that of newly diagnosed patients. Baseline TCR diversity was reportedly lower in newly diagnosed patients than in healthy donors. It was reported as lower still in relapsed/refractory patients.

The CDR3 runs 18 residues. CDR1 SGHAT and CDR2 FQNNGV come from the germline V gene. V dropped 1 base and J dropped 3; count of bases not matched to a gene: 6. Note on this clone: What it binds is not known.

The protocol was immunoSEQ multiplex PCR, while the TCRdb copy is restricted to in-frame clones and leaves out a portion. Of some 93,000 clones listed, nearly 90% were seen once; the top ten hold around 10%. The rearrangement joins TRBV11-2 to TRBJ2-2, with TRBD2 identical over 12 bases. This sequence was found in a human donor with classical Hodgkin lymphoma. The material was peripheral blood mononuclear cells (PBMCs), obtained before the second cycle of nivolumab. CDR3 in amino acids: CASSLGLAGGPYTGELFF. The DNA for the CDR3 is TGTGCCAGCAGCTTAGGTCTAGCGGGAGGGCCATACACCGGGGAGCTGTTTTTT.